The source of this T cell receptor beta chain is a study of blood T cell repertoires in COVID-19. Here immunoSEQ multiplex PCR was the method, and the copy in TCRdb shows in-frame clones only, minus some. The sample contains around 140,000 clones, approximately 88% of which appear only once. Germline trimming cut 3 bases from V and 0 bases from J; bases unmatched to any gene: 8. The CDR3 is 16 residues long. Germline loops: CDR1 SGDLS, CDR2 YYNGEE. This chain joins TRBV9 and TRBJ1-1; 7 bases match TRBD1. Source material: peripheral blood. The TCR comes from a woman in her 50s with acute or convalescent COVID-19. The CDR3 loop reads CASSAIRTGLNTEAFF. For the CDR3, the DNA is TGTGCCAGCAGCGCCATTAGGACAGGATTGAACACTGAAGCTTTCTTT.